The present T cell receptor beta chain was sequenced within a study of T cells in Graves' hyperthyroidism and ophthalmopathy. Study overall: Prior to any treatment, at the point of initial diagnosis, peripheral blood was collected. Study outcomes and limitations: Using 13 V-J features, a model discriminated ophthalmopathy from stable hyperthyroidism.

If no ophthalmopathy progression occurred within 18 months, Graves' hyperthyroidism was stable. Cells are PBMCs isolated from around 9.4 ml of fresh blood. The CDR3 covers 15 residues. Between the trimmed V and J ends, which lost 4 bases and 5 bases, there was a span of 17 bases. The investigators amplified TCR beta CDR3 regions from RNA transcripts. RT-PCR in the first round (using the HTBI primer set) targeted the TCR CDR3. TCRdb reanalysed the multiplex PCR reads using MiXCR and keeps one entry per CDR3 protein. Here the sample spans about 400,000 distinct CDR3 sequences, 25% being singletons. This clonotype was counted many times. Its antigen is unidentified.

Source material: blood. V is TRBV12-3 or TRBV12-4 and J is TRBJ1-1; D uncertain. The sequence was obtained from a man aged 50 to 59 with Graves' hyperthyroidism. In DNA, the CDR3 is TGTGCCAGCAGTTCCGGCTTAGGAGGTTTGACTGAAGCTTTCTTT. Amino acid sequence: CASSSGLGGLTEAFF.